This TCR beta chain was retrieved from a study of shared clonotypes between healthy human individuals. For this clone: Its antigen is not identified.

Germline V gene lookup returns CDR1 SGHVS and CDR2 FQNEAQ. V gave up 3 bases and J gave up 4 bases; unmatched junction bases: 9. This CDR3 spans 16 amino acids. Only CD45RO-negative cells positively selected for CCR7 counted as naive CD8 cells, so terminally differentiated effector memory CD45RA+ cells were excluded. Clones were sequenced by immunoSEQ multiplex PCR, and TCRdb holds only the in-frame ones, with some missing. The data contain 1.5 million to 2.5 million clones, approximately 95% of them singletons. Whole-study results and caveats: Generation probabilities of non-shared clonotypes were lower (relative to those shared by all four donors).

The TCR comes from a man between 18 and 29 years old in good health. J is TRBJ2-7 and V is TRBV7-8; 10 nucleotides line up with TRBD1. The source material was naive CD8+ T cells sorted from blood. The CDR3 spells CASSLEGGQGLYEQYF. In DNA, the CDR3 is TGTGCCAGCAGCTTGGAGGGGGGACAGGGGCTTTACGAGCAGTACTTC.